The 27 T cell receptor beta chains listed next were all sequenced from one sample in a study of CXCR3-negative and CXCR3-positive naive CD8 T cells. Through 5' RACE with UMI labels, the TRB cDNA libraries were prepared. TCRdb processed the 5' RACE reads again and assigns one entry to each CDR3 protein, with no DNA. Recorded for this sample: approximately 83,000 distinct CDR3 sequences. Input material: naive CXCR3- CD8+ T cells from blood. Documented subset: CD45RO-CCR7+CD27+CD95- naive CD8+ T cells lacking CXCR3 (TNR3-). These receptors were collected from a human donor in good health. Some clones in this sample may be carry-over from other donors' samples.

The V call is TRBV28, the J call TRBJ1-1; the TCRdb call, TRBD1, lacks DNA for checking. Germline-derived CDR1 and CDR2 are MDHEN and SYDVKM. The CDR3 contains 14 residues. CDR3: CASDAGDMNTEAFF.

Here the CDR3 reads CASSYSGGQRTYEQYF. V is TRBV6-2 or TRBV6-3 and J is TRBJ2-7; lacking DNA, the TRBD1 call made by TCRdb goes unchecked. The CDR3 extends over 16 amino acids. Per germline, CDR1 MNHEY and CDR2 SVGEGT.

The chain links TRBV10-3 to TRBJ2-3; TCRdb proposes TRBD1, but this gene call is untestable without DNA. CDR1 ENHRY and CDR2 SYGVKD come from the germline V gene. The CDR3 length is 13 residues. The CDR3: CAIMGTGPDTQYF.

The V gene is TRBV7-9, the J gene TRBJ1-1. There are 15 residues in the CDR3. Germline-derived CDR1 and CDR2 are SEHNR and FQNEAQ (reference sequence). CDR3 region: CASSLVQGGETEAFF.

V usage is TRBV5-6 and J usage is TRBJ1-1. This CDR3 is built from 11 residues. The germline gives CDR1 SGHDT, CDR2 YYEEEE. This CDR3 reads CASSDGTEAFF.

This sequence joins TRBV7-9 and TRBJ2-1; checking the TCRdb D call of TRBD1 is not possible without DNA. This CDR3 contains 11 residues. Per germline, CDR1 SEHNR and CDR2 FQNEAQ (reference sequence). The CDR3 sequence: CASTRDGGQFF.

V usage is TRBV4-3 and J usage is TRBJ2-1; there is no DNA to check the TCRdb D call of TRBD1. Germline CDR1 and CDR2: LGHNA and YSLEER. The length of the CDR3 is 16 residues. The CDR3 here is CASSQDTGGNYNEQFF.

This chain joins TRBV5-1 and TRBJ2-1. Germline CDR1 reads SGHRS; CDR2 reads YFSETQ. The length of the CDR3 is 14 residues. CDR3 residues: CASSLGVGYNEQFF.

V usage is TRBV4-2 and J usage is TRBJ2-1; TCRdb reports TRBD2, a call that lacks DNA to check it against. The CDR3 spans 15 residues. Germline V lookup: CDR1 LGHNA, CDR2 YNFKEQ. CDR3 residues: CASSQDAGIYGEQFF.

CDR3 residues: CASSSQGEIWYEQYF. The chain uses TRBV11-2 and TRBJ2-7; lacking DNA, the TRBD1 call made by TCRdb goes unchecked. The CDR3 is 15 amino acids. Germline V gives CDR1 SGHAT, CDR2 FQNNGV.

The rearrangement uses TRBV7-9 and TRBJ1-3. Looked up from germline, CDR1 is SEHNR and CDR2 is FQNEAQ (reference sequence). CDR3 size: 14 residues. CDR3 protein: CASSPDRSGNTIYF.

The chain combines TRBV12-3 or TRBV12-4 with TRBJ1-4. This CDR3 spans 11 amino acids. The CDR3 region is CASSFGEKLFF.

The V gene is TRBV5-5, the J gene TRBJ2-1; the TCRdb D gene call, TRBD2, has no DNA to confirm it. The germline V gene has CDR1 SGHKS and CDR2 YYEKEE (reference sequence). The CDR3 is 19 residues long. The CDR3 spells CASSLDGGPQAGDYNEQFF. The full variable domain, completed using reference TRBV5-5 and TRBJ2-1, is DAGVTQSPTHLIKTRGQQVTLRCSPISGHKSVSWYQQVLGQGPQFIFQYYEKEERGRGNFPDRFSARQFPNYSSELNVNALLLGDSALYLCASSLDGGPQAGDYNEQFFGPGTRLTVL.

The genes are TRBV6-5 and TRBJ1-6; the TRBD1 assignment by TCRdb is unverifiable without DNA. The CDR3 extends over 16 amino acids. Germline CDR1 and CDR2: MNHEY and SVGAGI. The CDR3 sequence: CPSSYYRDRGDSPLHF.

J is TRBJ2-7 and V is TRBV13; TCRdb lists TRBD2, though no DNA is available to test this call. There are 13 residues in the CDR3. Germline CDR1 reads PRHDT; CDR2 reads FYEKMQ (reference sequence). The CDR3 spells CASSSRLAGEQYF.

The chain carries TRBV6-2 or TRBV6-3 and TRBJ1-2; TCRdb's D call of TRBD1 is untestable without DNA. Germline CDR1 MNHEY, CDR2 SVGEGT. CDR3 length: 14 residues. This CDR3 is CASSVPGQEEGYTF.

The rearrangement links TRBV12-3 or TRBV12-4 to TRBJ1-2. This CDR3 is 15 amino acids long. CDR3 protein: CASTGYSGEIYGYTF.

The chain has TRBV29-1 and TRBJ2-3; the TCRdb call, TRBD2, lacks DNA for checking. Germline-derived CDR1 and CDR2 are SQVTM and ANQGSEA. The CDR3 is 14 amino acids. The CDR3 reads CSVALAGYTDTQYF.

This rearrangement joins TRBV13 to TRBJ2-7. CDR1 and CDR2 from the germline V gene are PRHDT and FYEKMQ (reference sequence). The CDR3 contains 12 residues. The CDR3 loop is CASSLQSYEQYF.

This chain joins TRBV29-1 and TRBJ1-1. CDR3 length equals 12 residues. Germline-derived CDR1 and CDR2 are SQVTM and ANQGSEA. CDR3 protein: CSVADWNTEAFF. The whole variable domain, filled in from reference TRBV29-1 and TRBJ1-1, reads SAVISQKPSRDICQRGTSLTIQCQVDSQVTMMFWYRQQPGQSLTLIATANQGSEATYESGFVIDKFPISRPNLTFSTLTVSNMSPEDSSIYLCSVADWNTEAFFGQGTRLTVV.

The V call is TRBV7-9, the J call TRBJ2-7. The V gene's germline CDR1 is SEHNR and CDR2 FQNEAQ (reference sequence). The CDR3 has 14 amino acids. The CDR3 here is CASSSAFLSYEQYF.

The chain combines TRBV28 with TRBJ2-1; the TCRdb D gene call, TRBD2, has no DNA to confirm it. The CDR3 has 14 residues. Germline V gene sequence: CDR1 MDHEN, CDR2 SYDVKM. CDR3 amino acids: CASSGTSGSREQFF.

The chain combines TRBV7-9 with TRBJ2-2; as DNA is missing, the TRBD1 call by TCRdb cannot be tested. This CDR3 contains 16 residues. Germline CDR1 reads SEHNR; CDR2 reads FQNEAQ (reference sequence). The CDR3 spells CASSFGRSGRTGELFF.

The rearrangement joins TRBV12-3 or TRBV12-4 to TRBJ1-1; TCRdb names TRBD1, which stays unverified in the absence of DNA. This CDR3 is built from 17 residues. CDR3 protein: CASSPPMTGTMNTEAFF.

The rearrangement uses TRBV19 and TRBJ2-3; TCRdb proposes TRBD2, but this gene call is untestable without DNA. This CDR3 has 15 residues. CDR1 and CDR2 from the germline V gene are LNHDA and SQIVND (reference sequence). CDR3 loop: CASSIDPKGVDTQYF.

The V gene is TRBV29-1, the J gene TRBJ2-1; without DNA, the TCRdb call of TRBD1 cannot be checked. This CDR3 is 13 amino acids long. Per germline, CDR1 SQVTM and CDR2 ANQGSEA. The CDR3 sequence is CSVGATGRNEQFF.

The V and J genes are TRBV7-9 and TRBJ1-1. Germline V gene data show CDR1 as SEHNR and CDR2 as FQNEAQ (reference sequence). This CDR3 has 13 amino acids. CDR3 protein: CASSPPGGTEAFF.